This note documents a single T cell receptor beta chain sequence. Its antigen is unknown. CDR1 is MNHEY and CDR2 is SMNVEV in the germline V gene (reference sequence). The ends were cut back, 6 bases at V and 3 bases at J, with 26 bases in the middle. The CDR3 is 18 residues long. Clones were read by immunoSEQ multiplex PCR, and TCRdb kept only the in-frame ones, dropping some. The table shows over 100,000 clones, with 90% to 95% occurring only once. These data come from a study of T cell responses to AZD1222 COVID-19 vaccine. Study results and limitations: Repertoires were obtained solely post-peak T cell response. Clonal diversity was possibly underestimated; the donors were predominantly white British and more often female.

Specimen: peripheral blood, collected on day 0 of AZD1222 vaccination. The receptor's source is an adult in good health. V and J are TRBV27 and TRBJ1-2; perhaps TRBD1 as D (6 bases). The CDR3 region is CASSRGGGSPPSHYGYTF. CDR3 bases: TGTGCCAGCAGCCGAGGGGGGGGATCGCCTCCCTCGCACTATGGCTACACCTTC.